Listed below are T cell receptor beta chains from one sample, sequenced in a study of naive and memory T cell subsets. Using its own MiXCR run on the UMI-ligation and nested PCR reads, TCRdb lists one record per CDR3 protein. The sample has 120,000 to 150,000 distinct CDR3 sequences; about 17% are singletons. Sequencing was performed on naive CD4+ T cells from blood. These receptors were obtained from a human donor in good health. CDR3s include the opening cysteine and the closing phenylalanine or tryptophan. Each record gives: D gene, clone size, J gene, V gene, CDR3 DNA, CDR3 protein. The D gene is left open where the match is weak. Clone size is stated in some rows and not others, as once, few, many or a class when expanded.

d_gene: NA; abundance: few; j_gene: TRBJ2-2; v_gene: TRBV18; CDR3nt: TGTGCCAGCTCACCACGGGGGAGAGCGAACACCGGGGAGCTGTTTTTT; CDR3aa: CASSPRGRANTGELFF
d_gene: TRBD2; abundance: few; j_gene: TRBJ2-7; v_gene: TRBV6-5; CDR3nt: TGTGCCAGCAGTCGAGGGACTAGCGGGAGTAACGAGCAGTACTTC; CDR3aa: CASSRGTSGSNEQYF
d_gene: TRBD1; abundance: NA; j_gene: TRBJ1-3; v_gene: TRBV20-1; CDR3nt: TGCAGTGCTAGAGATGGCGGGACAGGGCCTGGAAACACCATATATTTT; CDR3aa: CSARDGGTGPGNTIYF
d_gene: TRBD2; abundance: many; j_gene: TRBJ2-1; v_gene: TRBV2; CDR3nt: TGTGCCTCTCTGAAGACTAGCGGGCTTTACAATGAGCAGTTCTTC; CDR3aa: CASLKTSGLYNEQFF
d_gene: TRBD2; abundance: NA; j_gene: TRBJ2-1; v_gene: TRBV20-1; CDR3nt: TGCAGTGCCGTCGCTAGCGGGATTATCGATGAGCAGTTCTTC; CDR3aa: CSAVASGIIDEQFF
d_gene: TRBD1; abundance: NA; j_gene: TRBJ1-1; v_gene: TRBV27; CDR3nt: TGTGCCAGCAGCCCCGGACAGGGAGGAATGAACACTGAAGCTTTCTTT; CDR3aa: CASSPGQGGMNTEAFF
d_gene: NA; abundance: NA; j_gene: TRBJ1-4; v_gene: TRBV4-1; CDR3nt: TGCGCCAGCAGCCAAGGCCCTGCAACTAATGAAAAACTGTTTTTT; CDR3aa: CASSQGPATNEKLFF
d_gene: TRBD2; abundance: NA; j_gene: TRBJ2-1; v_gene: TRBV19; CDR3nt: TGTGCCAGTAGTATTGGGTTGGGACTAGAGGATGAGCAGTTCTTC; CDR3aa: CASSIGLGLEDEQFF
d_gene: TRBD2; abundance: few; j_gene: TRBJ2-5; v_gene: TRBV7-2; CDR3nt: TGTGCCAGCAGCACACGGCGGGGGAACCAAGAGACCCAGTACTTC; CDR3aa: CASSTRRGNQETQYF
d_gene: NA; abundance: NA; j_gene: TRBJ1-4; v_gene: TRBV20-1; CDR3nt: TGCAGTGGAAGGACTTTATGGAGTGAAAAACTGTTTTTT; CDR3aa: CSGRTLWSEKLFF
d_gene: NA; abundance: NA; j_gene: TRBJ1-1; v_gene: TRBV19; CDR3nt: TGTGCCAGTAGTATCTCCGTGTCCTGGATGAACACTGAAGCTTTCTTT; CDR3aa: CASSISVSWMNTEAFF
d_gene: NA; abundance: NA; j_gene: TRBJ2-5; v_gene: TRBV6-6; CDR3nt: TGTGCCAGCAGTGGGGCCGGCGCAGGAGAGACCCAGTACTTC; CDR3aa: CASSGAGAGETQYF
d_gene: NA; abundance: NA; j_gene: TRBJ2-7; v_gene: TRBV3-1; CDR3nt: TGTGCCAGCGGGATTCGAAGCTCCTACGAGCAGTACTTC; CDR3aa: CASGIRSSYEQYF
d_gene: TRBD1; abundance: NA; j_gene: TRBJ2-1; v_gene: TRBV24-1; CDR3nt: TGTGCCACCAGTGATTTAAGGACAGGGATCAGCTCCTACAATGAGCAGTTCTTC; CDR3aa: CATSDLRTGISSYNEQFF
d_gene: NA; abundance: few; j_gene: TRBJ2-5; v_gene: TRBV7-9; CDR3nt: TGTGCCAGCGCCACGCGACGACGCCCAGAACAAGAGACCCAGTACTTC; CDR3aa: CASATRRRPEQETQYF
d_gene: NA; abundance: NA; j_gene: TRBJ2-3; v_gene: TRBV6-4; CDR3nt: TGTGCCAGCAGAATGACTAACGCAGTCACAGATACGCAGTATTTT; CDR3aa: CASRMTNAVTDTQYF
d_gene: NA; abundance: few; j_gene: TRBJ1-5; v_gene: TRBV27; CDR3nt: TGTGCCAGCAGACCAACAGGTAATCAGCCCCAGCATTTT; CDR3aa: CASRPTGNQPQHF
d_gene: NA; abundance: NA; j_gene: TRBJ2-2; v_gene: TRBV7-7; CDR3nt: TGTGCCAGCAGCTTATCCCCGGGTCCAAACACCGGGGAGCTGTTTTTT; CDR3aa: CASSLSPGPNTGELFF
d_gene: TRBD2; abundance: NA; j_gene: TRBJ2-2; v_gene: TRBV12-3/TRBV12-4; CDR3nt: TGTGCCAGCAGTTTACGGGGGAGGGACACCGGGGAGCTGTTTTTT; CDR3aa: CASSLRGRDTGELFF
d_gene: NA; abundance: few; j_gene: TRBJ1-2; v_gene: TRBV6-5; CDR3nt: TGTGCCAGCAGTTACGACAGAAACTATGGCTACACCTTC; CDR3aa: CASSYDRNYGYTF
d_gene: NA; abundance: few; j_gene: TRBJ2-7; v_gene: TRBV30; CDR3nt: TGTGCCTGGAGTGAGTCAGCCTACGAGCAGTACTTC; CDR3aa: CAWSESAYEQYF
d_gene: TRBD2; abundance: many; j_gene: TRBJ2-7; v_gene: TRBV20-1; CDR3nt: TGCAGTGCTAGATGGGTTGCGGGAGTCGAGCAGTACTTC; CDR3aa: CSARWVAGVEQYF
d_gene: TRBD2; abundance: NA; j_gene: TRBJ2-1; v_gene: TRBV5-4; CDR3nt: TGTGCCAGCAGCCTTGGGGGCGGGAGGGGAAATGAGCAGTTCTTC; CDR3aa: CASSLGGGRGNEQFF
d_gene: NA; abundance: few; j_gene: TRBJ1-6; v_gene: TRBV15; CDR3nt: TGTGCCACCAGCAGAGCCCGGATAGAATCACCCCTCCACTTT; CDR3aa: CATSRARIESPLHF
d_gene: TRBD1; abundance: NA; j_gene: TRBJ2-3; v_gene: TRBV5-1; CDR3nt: TGCGCCAGCAGCCGTCCGGGGACAGGGGGTCCAGATACGCAGTATTTT; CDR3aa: CASSRPGTGGPDTQYF
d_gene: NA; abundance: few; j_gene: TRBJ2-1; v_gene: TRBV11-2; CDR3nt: TGTGCCAGCAGAAACTCGACGGGAGAGCAGTTCTTC; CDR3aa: CASRNSTGEQFF
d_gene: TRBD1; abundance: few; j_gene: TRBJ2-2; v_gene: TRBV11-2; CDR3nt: TGTGCCAGCAGCCGGACAGGGGTCTCGTACACCGGGGAGCTGTTTTTT; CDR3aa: CASSRTGVSYTGELFF
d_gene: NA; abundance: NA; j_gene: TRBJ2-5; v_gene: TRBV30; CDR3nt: TGTGCCTGGGGACGGAAAGGTATCGAGGAGACCCAGTACTTC; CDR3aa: CAWGRKGIEETQYF
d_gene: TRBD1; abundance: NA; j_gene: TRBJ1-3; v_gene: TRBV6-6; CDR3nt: TGTGCCAGCAGTTCGCCAAGACAGGGGCGAAACACCATATATTTT; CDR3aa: CASSSPRQGRNTIYF
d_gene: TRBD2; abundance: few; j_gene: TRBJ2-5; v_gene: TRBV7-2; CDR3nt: TGTGCCAGCAGCTCCTCCCTGACTAGCATCCAAGAGACCCAGTACTTC; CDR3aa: CASSSSLTSIQETQYF
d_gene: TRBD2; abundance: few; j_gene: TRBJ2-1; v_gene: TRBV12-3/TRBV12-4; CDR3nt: TGTGCCAGCACCCCGGGACTAGCGGCCTACAATGAGCAGTTCTTC; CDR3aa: CASTPGLAAYNEQFF
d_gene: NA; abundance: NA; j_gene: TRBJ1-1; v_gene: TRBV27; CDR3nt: TGTGCCAGCAGTTTCCAAGACACTAACACTGAAGCTTTCTTT; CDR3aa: CASSFQDTNTEAFF
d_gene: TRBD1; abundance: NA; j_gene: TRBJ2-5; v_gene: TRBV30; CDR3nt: TGTGCCTGGACCCGGGACAGGGACCAAGAGACCCAGTACTTC; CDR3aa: CAWTRDRDQETQYF
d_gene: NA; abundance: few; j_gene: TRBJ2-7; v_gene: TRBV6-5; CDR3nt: TGTGCCAGCAGTTACGCCGCAGGGTCCTACGAGCAGTACTTC; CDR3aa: CASSYAAGSYEQYF
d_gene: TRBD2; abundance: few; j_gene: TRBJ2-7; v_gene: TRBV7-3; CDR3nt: TGTGCCAGCAGCTCGGCTAGCGGTCCCCTCTACGAGCAGTACTTC; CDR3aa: CASSSASGPLYEQYF
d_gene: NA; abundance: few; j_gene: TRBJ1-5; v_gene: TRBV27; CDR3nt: TGTGCCAGCAGGGCACAGGGAAGCCAGCCCCAGCATTTT; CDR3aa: CASRAQGSQPQHF
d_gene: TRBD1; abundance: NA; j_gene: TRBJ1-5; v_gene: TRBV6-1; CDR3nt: TGTGCCAGCAGTGAACGACAGGGACATTTTGGTCAGCCCCAGCATTTT; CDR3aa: CASSERQGHFGQPQHF
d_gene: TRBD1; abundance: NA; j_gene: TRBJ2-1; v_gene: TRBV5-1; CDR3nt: TGCGCCAGCAGCTTGGGCCGGGACAGACCCGGGACCGGTGAGCAGTTCTTC; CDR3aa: CASSLGRDRPGTGEQFF
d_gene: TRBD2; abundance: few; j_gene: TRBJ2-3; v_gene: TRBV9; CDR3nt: TGTGCCAGCAACAACCGGGCTAGCGGATTCACAGATACGCAGTATTTT; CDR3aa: CASNNRASGFTDTQYF
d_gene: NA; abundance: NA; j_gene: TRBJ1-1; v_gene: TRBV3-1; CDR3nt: TGTGCCAGCAGCCTTGTTCAGGGAAACACTGAAGCTTTCTTT; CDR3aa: CASSLVQGNTEAFF
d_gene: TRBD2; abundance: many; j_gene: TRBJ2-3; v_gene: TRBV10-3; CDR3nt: TGTGCCATCAGTGGGGGGAGGGGACCAGATACGCAGTATTTT; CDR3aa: CAISGGRGPDTQYF
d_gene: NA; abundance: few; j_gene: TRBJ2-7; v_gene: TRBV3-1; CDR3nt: TGTGCCAGCAGCCAACTAAACTCCTACGAGCAGTACTTC; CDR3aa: CASSQLNSYEQYF
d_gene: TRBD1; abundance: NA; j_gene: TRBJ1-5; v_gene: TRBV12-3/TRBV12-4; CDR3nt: TGTGCCAGCAGTTTAGGGGGACAGATTAGCAATCAGCCCCAGCATTTT; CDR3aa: CASSLGGQISNQPQHF
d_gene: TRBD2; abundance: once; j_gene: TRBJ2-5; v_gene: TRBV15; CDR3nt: TGTGCCACCAGCAGTGTAAGGGGAGGGCCTAGAGAGACCCAGTACTTC; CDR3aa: CATSSVRGGPRETQYF
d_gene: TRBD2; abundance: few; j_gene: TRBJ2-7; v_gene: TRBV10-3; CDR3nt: TGTGCCATCAGTGAGAGGACTAGCTCCGGGGAGCAGTACTTC; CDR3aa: CAISERTSSGEQYF
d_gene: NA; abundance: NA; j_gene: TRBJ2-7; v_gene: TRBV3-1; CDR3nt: TGTGCCAGCAGCGATGGGACTCAAGGCGACTACGAGCAGTACTTC; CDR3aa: CASSDGTQGDYEQYF
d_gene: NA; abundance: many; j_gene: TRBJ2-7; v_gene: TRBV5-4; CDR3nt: TGTGCCAGCAGCTTCCCGGCGCGGGGTGAGCAGTACTTC; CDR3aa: CASSFPARGEQYF
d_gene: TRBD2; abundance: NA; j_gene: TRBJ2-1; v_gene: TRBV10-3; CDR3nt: TGTGCCATCAGTGGGACTAGCGGGACACAGTTCTTC; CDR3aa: CAISGTSGTQFF
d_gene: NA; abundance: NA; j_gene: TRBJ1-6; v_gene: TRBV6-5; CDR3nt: TGTGCCAGCAGTTATGGGCCAGGGGAAAATTCACCCCTCCACTTT; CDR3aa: CASSYGPGENSPLHF
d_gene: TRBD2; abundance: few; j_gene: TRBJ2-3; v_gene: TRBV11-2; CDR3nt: TGTGCCAGCAGCTTAGGTGGCGGGAGGGCCCCAGATACGCAGTATTTT; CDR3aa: CASSLGGGRAPDTQYF
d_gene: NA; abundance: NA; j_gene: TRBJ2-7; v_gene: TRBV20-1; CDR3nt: TGCAGTGCTAGAGATGTTCGCCAGACCTACGAGCAGTACTTC; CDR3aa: CSARDVRQTYEQYF
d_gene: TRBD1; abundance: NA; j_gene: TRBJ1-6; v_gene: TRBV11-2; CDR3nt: TGTGCCAGCAGCCTTAGGGACAGGTCGGACCTCCACTTT; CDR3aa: CASSLRDRSDLHF
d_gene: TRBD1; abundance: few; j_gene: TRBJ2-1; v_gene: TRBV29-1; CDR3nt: TGCAGCGCCGACAGGGTTAACAATGAGCAGTTCTTC; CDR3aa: CSADRVNNEQFF
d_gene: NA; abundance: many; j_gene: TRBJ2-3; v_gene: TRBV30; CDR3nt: TGTGCCTGGAGTGCCCGGCGGGGCAGCACAGATACGCAGTATTTT; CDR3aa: CAWSARRGSTDTQYF
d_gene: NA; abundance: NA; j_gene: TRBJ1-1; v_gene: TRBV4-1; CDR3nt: TGCGCCAGCAGCCAAAATTCAGTCGGTGAAGCTTTCTTT; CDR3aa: CASSQNSVGEAFF
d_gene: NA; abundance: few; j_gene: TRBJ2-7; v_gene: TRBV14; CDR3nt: TGTGCCAGCAGCCTACGAACAGGCCCCTACGAGCAGTACTTC; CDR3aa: CASSLRTGPYEQYF
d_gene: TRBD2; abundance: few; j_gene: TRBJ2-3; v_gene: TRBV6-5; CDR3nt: TGTGCCAGCAGCCTCGGGAGGCCGAGCACAGATACGCAGTATTTT; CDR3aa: CASSLGRPSTDTQYF